In its sample, the clone carrying this T cell receptor beta chain was seen a few times. Looked up from germline, CDR1 is MNHEY and CDR2 is SMNVEV (reference sequence). V was shortened by 4 bases and J by 1 base, with 10 bases between the two germline ends. The CDR3 length is 14 residues. Here immunoSEQ multiplex PCR was the method, and the copy in TCRdb shows in-frame clones only, minus some. This sample has 98,000 or so clones; roughly four fifths occur once, and the top ten carry over 1.3%. The sample originates from a study of OX40 agonist ivuxolimab in advanced cancers. The material was CD4+ or CD8+ T cells sorted from blood, obtained in a trial of the OX40 agonist ivuxolimab. The origin of this receptor is an adult with an advanced solid tumor such as melanoma, head and neck, liver or kidney cancer. The V and J genes are TRBV27 and TRBJ1-1; D might be TRBD1 (5 bases). Here the CDR3 DNA reads TGTGCCAGCAGTTATGGGGGATGGAACACTGAAGCTTTCTTT. It specifies CASSYGGWNTEAFF.